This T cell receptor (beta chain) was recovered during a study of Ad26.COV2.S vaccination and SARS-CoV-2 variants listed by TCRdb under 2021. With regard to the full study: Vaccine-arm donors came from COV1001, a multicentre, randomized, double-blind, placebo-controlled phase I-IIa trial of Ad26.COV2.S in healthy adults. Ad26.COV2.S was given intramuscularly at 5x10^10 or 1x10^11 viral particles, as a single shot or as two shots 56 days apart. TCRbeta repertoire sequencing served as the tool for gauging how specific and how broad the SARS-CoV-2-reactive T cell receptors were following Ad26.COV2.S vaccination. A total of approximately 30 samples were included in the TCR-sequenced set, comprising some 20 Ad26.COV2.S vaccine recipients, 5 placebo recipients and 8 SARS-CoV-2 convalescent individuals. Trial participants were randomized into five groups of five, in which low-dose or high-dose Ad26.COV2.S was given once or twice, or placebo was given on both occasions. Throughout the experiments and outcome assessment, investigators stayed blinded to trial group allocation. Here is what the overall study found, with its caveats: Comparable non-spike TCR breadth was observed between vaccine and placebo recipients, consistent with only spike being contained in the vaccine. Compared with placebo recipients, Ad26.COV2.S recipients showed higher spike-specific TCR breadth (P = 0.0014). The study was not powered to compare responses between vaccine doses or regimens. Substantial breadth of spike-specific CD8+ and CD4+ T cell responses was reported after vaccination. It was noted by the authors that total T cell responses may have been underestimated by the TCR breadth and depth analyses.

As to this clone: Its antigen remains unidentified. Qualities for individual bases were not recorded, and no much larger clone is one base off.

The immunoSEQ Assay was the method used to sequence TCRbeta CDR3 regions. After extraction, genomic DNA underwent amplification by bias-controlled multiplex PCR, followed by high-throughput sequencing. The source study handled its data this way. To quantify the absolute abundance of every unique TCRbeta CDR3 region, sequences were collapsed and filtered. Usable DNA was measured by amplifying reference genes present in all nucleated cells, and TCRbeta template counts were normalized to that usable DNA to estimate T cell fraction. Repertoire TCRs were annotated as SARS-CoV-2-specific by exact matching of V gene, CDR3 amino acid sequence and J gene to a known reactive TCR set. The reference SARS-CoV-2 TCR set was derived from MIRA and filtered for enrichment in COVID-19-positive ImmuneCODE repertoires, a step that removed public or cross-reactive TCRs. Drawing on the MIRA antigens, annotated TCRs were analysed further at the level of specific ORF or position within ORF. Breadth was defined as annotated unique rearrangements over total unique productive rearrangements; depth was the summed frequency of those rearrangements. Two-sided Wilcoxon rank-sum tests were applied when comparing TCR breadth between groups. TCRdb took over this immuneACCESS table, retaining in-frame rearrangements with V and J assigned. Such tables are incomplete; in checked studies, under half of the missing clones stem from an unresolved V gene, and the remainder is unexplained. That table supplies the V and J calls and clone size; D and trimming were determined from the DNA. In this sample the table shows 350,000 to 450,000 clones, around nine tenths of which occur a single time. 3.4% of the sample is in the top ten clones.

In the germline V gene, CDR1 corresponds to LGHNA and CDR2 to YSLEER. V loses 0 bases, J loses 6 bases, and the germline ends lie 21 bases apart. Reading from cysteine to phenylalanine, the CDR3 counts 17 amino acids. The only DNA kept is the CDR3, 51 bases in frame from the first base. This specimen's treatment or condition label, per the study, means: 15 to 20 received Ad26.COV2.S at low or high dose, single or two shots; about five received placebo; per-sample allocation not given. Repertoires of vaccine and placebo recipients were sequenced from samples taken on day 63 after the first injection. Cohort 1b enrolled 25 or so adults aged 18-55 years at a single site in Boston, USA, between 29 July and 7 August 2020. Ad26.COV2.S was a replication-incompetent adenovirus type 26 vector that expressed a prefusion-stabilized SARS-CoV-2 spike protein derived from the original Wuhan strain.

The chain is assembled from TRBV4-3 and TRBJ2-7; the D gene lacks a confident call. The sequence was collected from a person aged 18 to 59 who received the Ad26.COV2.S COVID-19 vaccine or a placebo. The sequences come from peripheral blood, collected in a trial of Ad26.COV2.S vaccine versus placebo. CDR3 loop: CASSQERYGLLESEQYF. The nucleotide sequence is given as TGCGCCAGCAGCCAAGAAAGGTATGGCCTCTTGGAATCCGAGCAGTACTTC.